The 18 T cell receptor beta chains given below trace back to one sample, sequenced in a study of T cells in Graves' hyperthyroidism and ophthalmopathy. Amplified TCR beta CDR3 regions came from RNA transcripts. Primed by the HTBI set, a first-round RT-PCR was run on the TCR CDR3. Using its own MiXCR run on the multiplex PCR reads, TCRdb lists one record per CDR3 protein. The sample has under 400,000 distinct CDR3 sequences; 15% to 20% are singletons. The source material was blood. These receptors all come from a woman in her forties with Graves' ophthalmopathy.

The table lists this clonotype with many counts. V is TRBV30 and J is TRBJ2-7; TRBD1 or TRBD2 may be the D gene (6 bases each). This CDR3 has 13 residues. The V gene's germline CDR1 is GTSNPN and CDR2 SVGIG (reference sequence). Trimming stripped 5 bases from V and 6 bases from J, with 17 bases between. The CDR3 loop is CAWGNGGVVEQYF. In DNA, the CDR3 is TGTGCCTGGGGGAACGGGGGCGTAGTCGAGCAGTACTTC.

This clonotype was seen repeatedly, ten times or more. This sequence joins TRBV10-1 and TRBJ1-5, with no clear D. Trimming pared 10 bases from V and 0 bases from J, leaving 25 bases between. The CDR3 has 18 residues. From germline, CDR1 is WNHNN and CDR2 SYGVQD (reference sequence). The CDR3 protein is CAIPPREAPDYSNQPQHF. The DNA for the CDR3 is TGCGCCATACCACCCCGGGAGGCTCCTGATTATAGCAATCAGCCCCAGCATTTT.

This clonotype was counted ten times or more. The chain combines TRBV6-1 with TRBJ1-2, with 8 positions matching TRBD1. This CDR3 region has 13 residues. Germline CDR1 is MNHNS and CDR2 is SASEGT. V dropped 6 bases and J dropped 9; count of bases not matched to a gene: 9. The CDR3 spells CASRVSGDRSYTF. CDR3 nucleotide sequence: TGTGCCAGCAGAGTTAGTGGGGACAGGAGCTACACCTTC.

This clonotype was counted many times. V usage is TRBV13 and J usage is TRBJ2-7; TRBD1 agrees at 8 bases. In germline, CDR1 is PRHDT, CDR2 FYEKMQ (reference sequence). Germline trimming cut 4 bases from V and 6 bases from J; bases unmatched to any gene: 11. CDR3 size: 15 residues. The CDR3 reads CASSSRFRGRSEQYF. CDR3 DNA sequence: TGTGCCAGCAGCTCGCGGTTCAGGGGGCGCAGCGAGCAGTACTTC.

This clonotype was counted many times. This chain connects TRBV30 to TRBJ2-7, with TRBD1 matching over 11 bases. The junction had 8 bases not matched to a gene; V was cut back by 3 bases and J by 10 bases. CDR1 is GTSNPN and CDR2 is SVGIG in the germline V gene (reference sequence). This CDR3 is built from 13 residues. The CDR3 region is CAWRRDRGARQYF. The CDR3 nucleotides are TGTGCCTGGAGGCGGGACAGGGGGGCGAGACAGTACTTC.

This clonotype was seen a handful of times. V and J are TRBV12-3 or TRBV12-4 and TRBJ1-2, with no clear D. Trimming cost V 3 bases and J 1 base, with 9 bases left between them. CDR3 length equals 14 residues. CDR3 nucleotide sequence: TGTGCCAGCAGTTTCAATGTCCATAACTATGGCTACACCTTC. Amino acid sequence: CASSFNVHNYGYTF.

This clonotype was found a few times. A single base separates this from a much larger clone, so it may be a read error. The chain is built from TRBV30 and TRBJ1-2; D unresolved. Trimming removed 0 bases from V and 3 bases from J, with 8 bases in between. Looked up from germline, CDR1 is GTSNPN and CDR2 is SVGIG (reference sequence). The CDR3 length is 13 residues. The CDR3 reads CAWSVSGDYGYTF. CDR3 DNA sequence: TGTGCCTGGAGTGTTTCAGGCGACTATGGCTACACCTTC.

This clonotype has ten or more counts. The rearrangement links TRBV25-1 to TRBJ2-5; D is unresolved. The ends were cut back, 4 bases at V and 5 bases at J, with 8 bases in the middle. The CDR3 is made up of 12 amino acids. Looked up from germline, CDR1 is MGHDK and CDR2 is SYGVNS. The CDR3 here is CASSGLGETQYF. The CDR3 region has the DNA TGTGCCAGCAGTGGCCTGGGGGAGACCCAGTACTTC.

The chain recombines TRBV5-4 with TRBJ2-7; D gene uncertain. V dropped 3 bases and J dropped 6 bases, with 13 bases sitting between them. The germline V gene encodes CDR1 SGHNT and CDR2 YYREEE (reference sequence). This CDR3 is built from 13 residues. This CDR3 is CASSWVGPSEQYF. The CDR3, as DNA: TGTGCCAGCAGCTGGGTGGGCCCCTCCGAGCAGTACTTC.

This clonotype appeared many times. The chain employs TRBV6-2 or TRBV6-3 and TRBJ2-7; 9 bases match TRBD1. The ends lost 6 bases at V and 2 bases at J; junction bases unmatched: 23. From germline, CDR1 is MNHEY and CDR2 SVGEGT. The CDR3 length is 20 residues. DNA of the CDR3: TGTGCCAGCAGACGTCAAGGGGGACAGGGCGCAGCTGGGGGGACCTACGAGCAGTACTTC. Encoded protein: CASRRQGGQGAAGGTYEQYF.

In its sample, this clonotype was seen once. The chain carries TRBV11-2 and TRBJ2-7; 8 nucleotides match TRBD1. Germline loops: CDR1 SGHAT, CDR2 FQNNGV. CDR3 length: 14 residues. Trimming cost V 5 bases and J 6 bases; bases outside gene matches: 9. The CDR3 here is CASSRGQGSGEQYF. The CDR3 nucleotides are TGTGCCAGCAGCCGAGGACAGGGTTCGGGCGAGCAGTACTTC.

The chain recombines TRBV2 with TRBJ2-5, with unresolved D. Germline values: CDR1 SNHLY, CDR2 FYNNEI. The V end was cut by 10 bases, the J end by 3 bases, with 12 bases between. This CDR3 has 12 residues. CDR3 in amino acids: CAINRFEETQYF. CDR3 DNA sequence: TGTGCCATTAATAGATTTGAAGAGACCCAGTACTTC.

This clonotype occurred many times. The chain has TRBV20-1 and TRBJ1-1; tentatively, D is TRBD1 (5 bases). The V end lost 6 bases, the J end lost 1 base, and 12 bases lay between the germline ends. CDR1 is DFQATT, CDR2 SNEGSKA, per germline (reference sequence). The CDR3 spans 13 residues. The CDR3 region is CSALDRRNTEAFF. CDR3 in DNA: TGCAGTGCACTCGACAGAAGGAACACTGAAGCTTTCTTT.

About this clonotype itself: A read error may explain this, as a much larger clone is one base away. The chain has TRBV6-5 and TRBJ1-2; unclear D gene. Germline-derived CDR1 and CDR2 are MNHEY and SVGAGI. This CDR3 contains 12 residues. The V and J ends lost 7 bases and 3 bases respectively, with 9 bases between them. The CDR3 spells CASTLVDYGYTF. The CDR3 nucleotides are TGTGCCAGCACTTTGGTGGACTATGGCTACACCTTC.

This clonotype was found many times. The chain has TRBV12-3 or TRBV12-4 and TRBJ2-5; D possibly corresponds to TRBD1 (6 bases). Deletions cut 1 base from V and 12 bases from J, with 15 bases between. The length of the CDR3 is 13 residues. CDR3 protein: CASSLVSDAGEYF. CDR3 nucleotide sequence: TGTGCCAGCAGTTTAGTAAGCGACGCAGGGGAGTACTTC.

This clonotype occurred many times. The rearrangement joins TRBV19 to TRBJ1-1, with 7 positions matching TRBD1. Germline loops: CDR1 LNHDA, CDR2 SQIVND (reference sequence). CDR3 length equals 14 residues. V was pared by 7 bases and J by 6 bases, with 11 bases of the junction left unmatched. The CDR3 is CASTSTGNAAEAFF. In nucleotides, the CDR3 is TGTGCCAGTACCTCGACAGGGAACGCGGCTGAAGCTTTCTTT.

In the case of this clonotype: One junction end disagrees with the germline gene, perhaps due to a read error. V usage is TRBV6-1 and J usage is TRBJ2-7; D perhaps matches TRBD2 (6 bases). The CDR3 totals 12 residues. CDR1 and CDR2 from the germline V gene are MNHNS and SASEGT. CDR3 nucleotide sequence: TGCGCCAGCAGTAGACTAGAATGGGAGCAGTACTTC. This encodes CASSRLEWEQYF.

This clonotype was observed at least ten times. J is TRBJ2-7 and V is TRBV28, with a tentative D call TRBD2 (5 bases). The germline V and J ends were trimmed by 1 base and 3 bases, with 10 bases remaining between them. This CDR3 comprises 14 residues. CDR1 is MDHEN, CDR2 SYDVKM, per germline. In DNA form, the CDR3 reads TGTGCCAGCAGTTTATTCGAGGGAAACTACGAGCAGTACTTC. It encodes CASSLFEGNYEQYF.